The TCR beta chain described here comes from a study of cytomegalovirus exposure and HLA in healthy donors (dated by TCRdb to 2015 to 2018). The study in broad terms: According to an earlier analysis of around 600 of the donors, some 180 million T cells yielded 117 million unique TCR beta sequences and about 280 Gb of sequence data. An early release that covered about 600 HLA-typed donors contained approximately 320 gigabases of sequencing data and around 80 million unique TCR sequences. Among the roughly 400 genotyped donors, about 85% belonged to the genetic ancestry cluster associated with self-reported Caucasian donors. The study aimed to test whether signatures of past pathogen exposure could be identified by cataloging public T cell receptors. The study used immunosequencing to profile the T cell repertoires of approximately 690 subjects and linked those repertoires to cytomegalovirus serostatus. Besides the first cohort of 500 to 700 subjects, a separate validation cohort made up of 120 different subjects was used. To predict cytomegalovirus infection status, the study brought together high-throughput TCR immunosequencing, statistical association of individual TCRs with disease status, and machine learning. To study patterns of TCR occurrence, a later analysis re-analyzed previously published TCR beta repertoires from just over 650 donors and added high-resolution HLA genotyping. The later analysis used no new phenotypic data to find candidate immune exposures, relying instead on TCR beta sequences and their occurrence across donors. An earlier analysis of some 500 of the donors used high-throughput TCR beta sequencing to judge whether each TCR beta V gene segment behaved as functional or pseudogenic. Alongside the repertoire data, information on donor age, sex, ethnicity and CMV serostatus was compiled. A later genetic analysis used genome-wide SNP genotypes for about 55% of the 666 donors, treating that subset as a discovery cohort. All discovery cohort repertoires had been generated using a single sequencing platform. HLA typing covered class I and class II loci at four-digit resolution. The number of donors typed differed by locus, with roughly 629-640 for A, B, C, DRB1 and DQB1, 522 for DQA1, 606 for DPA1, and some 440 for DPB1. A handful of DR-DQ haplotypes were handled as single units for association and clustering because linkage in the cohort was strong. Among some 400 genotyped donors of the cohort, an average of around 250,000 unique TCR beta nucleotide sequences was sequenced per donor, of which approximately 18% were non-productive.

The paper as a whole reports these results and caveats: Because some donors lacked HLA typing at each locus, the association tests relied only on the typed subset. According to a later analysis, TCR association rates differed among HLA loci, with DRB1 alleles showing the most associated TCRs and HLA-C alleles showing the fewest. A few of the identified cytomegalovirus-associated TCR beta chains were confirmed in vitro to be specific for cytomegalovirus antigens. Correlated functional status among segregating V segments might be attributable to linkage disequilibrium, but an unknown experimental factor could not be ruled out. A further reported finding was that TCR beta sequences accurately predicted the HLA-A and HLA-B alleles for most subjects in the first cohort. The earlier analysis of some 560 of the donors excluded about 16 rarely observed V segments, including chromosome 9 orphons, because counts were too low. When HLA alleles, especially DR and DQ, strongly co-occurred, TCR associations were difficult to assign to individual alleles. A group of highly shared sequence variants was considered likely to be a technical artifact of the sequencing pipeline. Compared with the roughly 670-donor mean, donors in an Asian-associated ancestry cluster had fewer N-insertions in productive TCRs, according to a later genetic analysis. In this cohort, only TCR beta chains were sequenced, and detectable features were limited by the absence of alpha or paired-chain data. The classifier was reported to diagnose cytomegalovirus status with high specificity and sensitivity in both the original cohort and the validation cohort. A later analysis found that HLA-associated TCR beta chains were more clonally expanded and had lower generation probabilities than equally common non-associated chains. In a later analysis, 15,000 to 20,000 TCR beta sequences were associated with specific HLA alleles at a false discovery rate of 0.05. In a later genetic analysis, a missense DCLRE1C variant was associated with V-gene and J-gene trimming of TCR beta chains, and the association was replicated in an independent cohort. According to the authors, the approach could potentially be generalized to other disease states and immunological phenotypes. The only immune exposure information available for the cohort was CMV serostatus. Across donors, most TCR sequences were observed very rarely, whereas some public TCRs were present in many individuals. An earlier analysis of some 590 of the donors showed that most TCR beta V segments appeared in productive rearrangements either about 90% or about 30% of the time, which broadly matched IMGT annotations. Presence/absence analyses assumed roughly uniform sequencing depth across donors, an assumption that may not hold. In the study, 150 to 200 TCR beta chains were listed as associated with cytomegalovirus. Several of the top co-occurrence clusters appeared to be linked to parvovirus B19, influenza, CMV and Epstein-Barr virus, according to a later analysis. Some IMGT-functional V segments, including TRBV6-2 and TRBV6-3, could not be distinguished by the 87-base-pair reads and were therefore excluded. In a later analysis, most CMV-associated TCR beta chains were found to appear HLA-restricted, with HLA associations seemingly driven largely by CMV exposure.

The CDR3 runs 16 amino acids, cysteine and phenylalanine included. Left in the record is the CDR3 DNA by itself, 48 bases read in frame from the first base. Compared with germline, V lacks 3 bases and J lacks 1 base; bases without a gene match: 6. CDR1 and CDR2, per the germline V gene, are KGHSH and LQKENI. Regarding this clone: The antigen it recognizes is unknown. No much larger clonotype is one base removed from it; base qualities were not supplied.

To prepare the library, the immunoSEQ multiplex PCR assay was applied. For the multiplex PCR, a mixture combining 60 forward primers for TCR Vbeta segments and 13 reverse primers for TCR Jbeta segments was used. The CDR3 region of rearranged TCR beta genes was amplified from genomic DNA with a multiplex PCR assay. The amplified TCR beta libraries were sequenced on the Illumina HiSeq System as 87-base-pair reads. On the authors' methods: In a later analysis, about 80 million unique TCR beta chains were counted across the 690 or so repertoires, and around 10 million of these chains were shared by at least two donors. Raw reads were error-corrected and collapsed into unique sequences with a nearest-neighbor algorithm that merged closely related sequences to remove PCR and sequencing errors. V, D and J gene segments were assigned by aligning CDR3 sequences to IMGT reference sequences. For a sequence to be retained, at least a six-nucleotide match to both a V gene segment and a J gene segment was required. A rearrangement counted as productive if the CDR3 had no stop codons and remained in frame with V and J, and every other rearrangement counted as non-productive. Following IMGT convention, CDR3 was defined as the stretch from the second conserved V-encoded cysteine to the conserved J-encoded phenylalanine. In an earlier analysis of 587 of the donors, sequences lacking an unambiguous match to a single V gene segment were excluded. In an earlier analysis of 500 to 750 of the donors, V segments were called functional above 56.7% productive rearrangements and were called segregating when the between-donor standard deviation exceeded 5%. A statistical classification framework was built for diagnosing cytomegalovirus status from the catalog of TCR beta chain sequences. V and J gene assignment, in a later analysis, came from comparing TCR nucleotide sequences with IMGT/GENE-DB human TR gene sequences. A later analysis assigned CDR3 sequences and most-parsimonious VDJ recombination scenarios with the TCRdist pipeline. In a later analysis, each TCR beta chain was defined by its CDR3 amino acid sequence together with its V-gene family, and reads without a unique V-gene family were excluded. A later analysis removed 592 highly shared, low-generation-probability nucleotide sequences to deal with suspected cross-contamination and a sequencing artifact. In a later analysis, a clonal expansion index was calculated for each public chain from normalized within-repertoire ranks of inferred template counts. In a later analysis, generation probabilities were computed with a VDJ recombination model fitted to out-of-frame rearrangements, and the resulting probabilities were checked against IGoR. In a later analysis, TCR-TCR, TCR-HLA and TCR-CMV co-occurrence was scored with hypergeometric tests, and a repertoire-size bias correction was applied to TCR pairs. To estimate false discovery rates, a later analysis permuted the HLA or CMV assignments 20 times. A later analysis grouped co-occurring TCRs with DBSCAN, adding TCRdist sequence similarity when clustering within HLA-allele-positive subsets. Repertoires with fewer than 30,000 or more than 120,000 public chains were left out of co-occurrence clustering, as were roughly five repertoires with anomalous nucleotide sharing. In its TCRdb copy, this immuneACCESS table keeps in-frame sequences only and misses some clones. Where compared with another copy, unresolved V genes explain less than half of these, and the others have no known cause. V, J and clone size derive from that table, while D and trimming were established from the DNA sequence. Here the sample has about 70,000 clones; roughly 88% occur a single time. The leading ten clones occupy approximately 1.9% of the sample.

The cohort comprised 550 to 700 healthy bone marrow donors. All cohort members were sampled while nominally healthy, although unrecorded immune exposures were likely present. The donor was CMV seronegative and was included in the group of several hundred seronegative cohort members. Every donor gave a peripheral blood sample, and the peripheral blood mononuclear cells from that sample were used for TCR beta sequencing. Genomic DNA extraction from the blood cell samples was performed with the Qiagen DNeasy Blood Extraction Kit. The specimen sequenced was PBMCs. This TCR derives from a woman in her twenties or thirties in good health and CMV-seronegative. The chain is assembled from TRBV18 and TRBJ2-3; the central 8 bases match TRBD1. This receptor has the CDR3 CASSPVDRVGTDTQYF. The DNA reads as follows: TGTGCCAGCTCACCCGTGGACAGGGTGGGCACAGATACGCAGTATTTT.